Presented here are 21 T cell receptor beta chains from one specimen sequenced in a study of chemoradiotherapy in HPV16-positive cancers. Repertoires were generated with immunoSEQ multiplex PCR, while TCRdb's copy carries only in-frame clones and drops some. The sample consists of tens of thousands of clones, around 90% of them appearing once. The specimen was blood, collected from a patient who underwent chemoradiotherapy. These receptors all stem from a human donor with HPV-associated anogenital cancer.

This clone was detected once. The CDR3 region has the DNA TGTGCCAGCAGAAAGGACGGAACTGGGACGACCGGGGAGCTGTTTTTT. As protein: CASRKDGTGTTGELFF. This chain connects TRBV10-3 to TRBJ2-2, with D perhaps being TRBD1 or TRBD2 (5 bases each). Germline V gives CDR1 ENHRY, CDR2 SYGVKD. Trimming cost V 10 bases and J 5 bases, with 23 bases left between them. The CDR3 consists of 16 residues.

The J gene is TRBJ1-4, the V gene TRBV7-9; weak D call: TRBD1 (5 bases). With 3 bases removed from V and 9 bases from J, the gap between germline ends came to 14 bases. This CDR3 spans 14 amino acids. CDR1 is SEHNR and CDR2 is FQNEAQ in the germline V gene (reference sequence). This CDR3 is CASSFGQGIKKLFF. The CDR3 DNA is TGTGCCAGCAGCTTTGGGCAGGGAATCAAAAAACTGTTTTTT.

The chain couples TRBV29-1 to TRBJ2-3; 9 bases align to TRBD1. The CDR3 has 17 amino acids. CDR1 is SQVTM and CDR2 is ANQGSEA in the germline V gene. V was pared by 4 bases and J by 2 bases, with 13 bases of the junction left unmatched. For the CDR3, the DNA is TGCAGCGTTGGGGAGAGACGACAGGGGGGAACCACAGATACGCAGTATTTT. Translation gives CSVGERRQGGTTDTQYF.

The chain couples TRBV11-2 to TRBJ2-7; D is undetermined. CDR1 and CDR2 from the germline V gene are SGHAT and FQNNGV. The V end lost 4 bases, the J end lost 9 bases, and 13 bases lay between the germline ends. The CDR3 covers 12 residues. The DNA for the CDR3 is TGTGCCAGCAGCTCCGACCGGGTACGGCAGTACTTC. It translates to CASSSDRVRQYF. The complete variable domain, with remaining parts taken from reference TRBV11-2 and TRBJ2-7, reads EAGVAQSPRYKIIEKRQSVAFWCNPISGHATLYWYQQILGQGPKLLIQFQNNGVVDDSQLPKDRFSAERLKGVDSTLKIQPAKLEDSAVYLCASSSDRVRQYFGPGTRLTVT.

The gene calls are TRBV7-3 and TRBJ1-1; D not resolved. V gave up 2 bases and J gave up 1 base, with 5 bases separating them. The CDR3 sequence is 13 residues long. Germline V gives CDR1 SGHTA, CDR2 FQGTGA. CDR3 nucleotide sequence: TGTGCCAGCAGCTTAGAAGGGAACACTGAAGCTTTCTTT. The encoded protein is CASSLEGNTEAFF.

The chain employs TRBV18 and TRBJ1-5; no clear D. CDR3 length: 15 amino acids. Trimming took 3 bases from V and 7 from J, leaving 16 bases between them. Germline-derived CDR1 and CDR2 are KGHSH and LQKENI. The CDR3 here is CASSPTHDPAQPQHF. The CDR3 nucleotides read TGTGCCAGCTCACCGACCCATGATCCGGCCCAGCCCCAGCATTTT.

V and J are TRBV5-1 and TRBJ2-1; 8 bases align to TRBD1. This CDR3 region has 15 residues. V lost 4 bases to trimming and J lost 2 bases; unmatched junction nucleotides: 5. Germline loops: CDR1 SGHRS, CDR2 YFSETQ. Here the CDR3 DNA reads TGCGCCAGCAGCACCGGACAGGGCGCCTACAATGAGCAGTTCTTC. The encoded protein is CASSTGQGAYNEQFF.

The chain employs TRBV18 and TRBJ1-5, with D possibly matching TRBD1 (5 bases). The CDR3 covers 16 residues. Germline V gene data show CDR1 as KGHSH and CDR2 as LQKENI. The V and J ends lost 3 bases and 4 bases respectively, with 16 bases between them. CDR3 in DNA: TGTGCCAGCTCACCGCGCCGGGACGGAGATAATCAGCCCCAGCATTTT. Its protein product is CASSPRRDGDNQPQHF.

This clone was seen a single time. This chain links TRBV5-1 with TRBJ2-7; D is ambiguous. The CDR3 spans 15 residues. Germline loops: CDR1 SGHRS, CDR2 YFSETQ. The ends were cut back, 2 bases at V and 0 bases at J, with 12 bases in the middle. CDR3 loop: CASSLGQTSSYEQYF. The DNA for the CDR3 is TGCGCCAGCAGCTTAGGCCAGACCTCCTCCTACGAGCAGTACTTC.

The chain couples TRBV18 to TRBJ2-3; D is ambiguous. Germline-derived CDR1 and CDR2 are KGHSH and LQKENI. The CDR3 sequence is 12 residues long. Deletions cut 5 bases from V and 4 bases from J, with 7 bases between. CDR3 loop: CASSESPDTQYF. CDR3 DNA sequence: TGTGCCAGCTCAGAGTCGCCAGATACGCAGTATTTT.

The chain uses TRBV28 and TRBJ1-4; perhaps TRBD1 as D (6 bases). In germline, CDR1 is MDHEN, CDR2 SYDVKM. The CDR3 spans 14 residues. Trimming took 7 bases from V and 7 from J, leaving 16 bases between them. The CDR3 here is CASKQGGAAEKLFF. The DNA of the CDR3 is TGTGCCAGCAAACAGGGAGGCGCTGCTGAAAAACTGTTTTTT.

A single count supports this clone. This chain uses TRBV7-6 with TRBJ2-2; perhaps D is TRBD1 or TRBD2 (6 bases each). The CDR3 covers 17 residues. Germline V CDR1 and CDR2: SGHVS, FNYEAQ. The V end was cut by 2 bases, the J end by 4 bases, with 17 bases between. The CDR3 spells CASSLTRGGRGTGELFF. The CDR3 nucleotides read TGTGCCAGCAGCTTAACGAGAGGGGGGCGCGGCACCGGGGAGCTGTTTTTT.

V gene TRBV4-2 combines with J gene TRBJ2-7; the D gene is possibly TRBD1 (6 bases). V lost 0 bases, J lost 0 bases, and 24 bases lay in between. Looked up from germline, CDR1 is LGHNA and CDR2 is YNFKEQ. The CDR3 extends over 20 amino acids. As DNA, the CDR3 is TGTGCCAGCAGCCAAGAATTGGGGGCCAGTAGATTGGGGAGCTCCTACGAGCAGTACTTC. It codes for CASSQELGASRLGSSYEQYF.

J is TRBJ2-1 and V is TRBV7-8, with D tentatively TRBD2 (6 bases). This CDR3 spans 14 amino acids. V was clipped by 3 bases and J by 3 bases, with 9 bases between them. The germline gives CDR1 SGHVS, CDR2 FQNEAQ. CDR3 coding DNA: TGTGCCAGCAGCTTCGGGGGTCTCTACAATGAGCAGTTCTTC. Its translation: CASSFGGLYNEQFF.

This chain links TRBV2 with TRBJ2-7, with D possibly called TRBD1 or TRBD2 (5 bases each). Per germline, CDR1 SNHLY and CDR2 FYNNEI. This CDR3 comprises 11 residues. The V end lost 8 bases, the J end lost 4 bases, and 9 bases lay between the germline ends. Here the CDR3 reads CASFWGYEQYF. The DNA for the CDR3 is TGTGCCAGCTTTTGGGGGTACGAGCAGTACTTC.

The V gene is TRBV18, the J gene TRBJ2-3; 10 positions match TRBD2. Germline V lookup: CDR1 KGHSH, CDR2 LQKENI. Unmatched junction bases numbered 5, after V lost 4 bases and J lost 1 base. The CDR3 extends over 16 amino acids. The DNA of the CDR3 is TGTGCCAGCTCACTACTTACTAGCGGGGGCACAGATACGCAGTATTTT. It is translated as CASSLLTSGGTDTQYF.

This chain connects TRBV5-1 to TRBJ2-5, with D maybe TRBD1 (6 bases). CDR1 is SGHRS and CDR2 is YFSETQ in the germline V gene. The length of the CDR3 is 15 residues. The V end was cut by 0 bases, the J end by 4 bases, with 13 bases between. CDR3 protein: CASSLAGQIPETQYF. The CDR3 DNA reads TGCGCCAGCAGCTTGGCCGGACAGATCCCAGAGACCCAGTACTTC. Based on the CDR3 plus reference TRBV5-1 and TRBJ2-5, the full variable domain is KAGVTQTPRYLIKTRGQQVTLSCSPISGHRSVSWYQQTPGQGLQFLFEYFSETQRNKGNFPGRFSGRQFSNSRSEMNVSTLELGDSALYLCASSLAGQIPETQYFGPGTRLLVL.

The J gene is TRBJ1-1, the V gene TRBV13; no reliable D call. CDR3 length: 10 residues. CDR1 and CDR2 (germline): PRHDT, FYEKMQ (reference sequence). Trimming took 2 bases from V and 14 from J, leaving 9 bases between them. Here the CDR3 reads CASSLQRPFF. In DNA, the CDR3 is TGTGCCAGCAGCTTACAGAGGCCGTTCTTT.

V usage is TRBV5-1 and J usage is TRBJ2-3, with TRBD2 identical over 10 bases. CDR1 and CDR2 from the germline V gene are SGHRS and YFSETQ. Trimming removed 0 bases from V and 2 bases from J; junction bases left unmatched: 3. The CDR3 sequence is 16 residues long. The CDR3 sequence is CASSLELAGNTDTQYF. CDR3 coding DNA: TGCGCCAGCAGCTTGGAACTAGCGGGGAACACAGATACGCAGTATTTT.

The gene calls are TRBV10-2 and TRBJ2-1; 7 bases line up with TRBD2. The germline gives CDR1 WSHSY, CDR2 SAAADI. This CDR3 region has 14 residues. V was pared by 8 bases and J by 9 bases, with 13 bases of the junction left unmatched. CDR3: CASGGEVTGGEQFF. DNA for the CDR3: TGCGCCAGCGGGGGGGAAGTAACGGGAGGTGAGCAGTTCTTC.

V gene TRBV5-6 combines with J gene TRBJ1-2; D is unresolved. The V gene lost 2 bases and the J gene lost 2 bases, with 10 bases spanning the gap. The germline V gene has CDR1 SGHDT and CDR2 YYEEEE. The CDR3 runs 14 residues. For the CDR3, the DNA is TGTGCCAGCAGCTTTTTCACAGTAAACTATGGCTACACCTTC. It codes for CASSFFTVNYGYTF. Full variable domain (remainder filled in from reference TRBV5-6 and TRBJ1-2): DAGVTQSPTHLIKTRGQQVTLRCSPKSGHDTVSWYQQALGQGPQFIFQYYEEEERQRGNFPDRFSGHQFPNYSSELNVNALLLGDSALYLCASSFFTVNYGYTFGSGTRLTVV.